This entry lists 10 T cell receptor beta chains sequenced from one sample in a study of T cell changes during pregnancy in multiple sclerosis. Repertoires were generated with immunoSEQ multiplex PCR, while TCRdb's copy carries only in-frame clones and drops some. The table has about 31,000 clones, about 87% seen once. Sequenced here: CD8+ T cells from peripheral blood mononuclear cells, sampled in the first trimester of pregnancy. Receptors originate from a female donor with multiple sclerosis, enrolled in a pregnancy study.

The chain is built from TRBV27 and TRBJ2-3; TRBD2 aligns across 9 bases. Germline V lookup: CDR1 MNHEY, CDR2 SMNVEV (reference sequence). This CDR3 contains 14 residues. With V trimmed by 10 bases and J by 2 bases, 7 bases remained unmatched. The DNA for the CDR3 is TGTGCCACTCGACTAGCGGCCCACACAGATACGCAGTATTTT. Amino acid sequence: CATRLAAHTDTQYF.

The chain uses TRBV7-9 and TRBJ1-2; D gene uncertain. CDR3 length equals 12 residues. The germline V gene has CDR1 SEHNR and CDR2 FQNEAQ (reference sequence). V was shortened by 4 bases and J by 8 bases, with 11 bases between the two germline ends. CDR3 in DNA: TGTGCCAGCAGCTCGGACCCGGGGGGCTACACCTTC. It specifies CASSSDPGGYTF.

This chain connects TRBV9 to TRBJ2-5; 11 nucleotides match TRBD2. Germline lookup yields CDR1 SGDLS and CDR2 YYNGEE. The ends lost 3 bases at V and 5 bases at J; junction bases unmatched: 12. The CDR3 covers 17 residues. CDR3 DNA sequence: TGTGCCAGCAGCGAAGGGACTAGCGGCCCAAACGATGAGACCCAGTACTTC. It translates to CASSEGTSGPNDETQYF.

The V and J genes are TRBV28 and TRBJ1-4; D uncertain. CDR3 length equals 14 residues. From germline, CDR1 is MDHEN and CDR2 SYDVKM. Trimming took off 1 base at V and 0 bases at J, with 3 bases between the two ends. The CDR3, as DNA: TGTGCCAGCAGTTTATCAGCAACTAATGAAAAACTGTTTTTT. This codes for CASSLSATNEKLFF.

The chain has TRBV6-5 and TRBJ2-7, with TRBD2 matching over 10 bases. CDR1 and CDR2 from the germline V gene are MNHEY and SVGAGI. The CDR3 consists of 15 residues. V lost 6 bases to trimming and J lost 7 bases; unmatched junction nucleotides: 12. Here the CDR3 DNA reads TGTGCCAGCAGGACGGAAGCGGGGGGGCCCGGAGAGCAGTACTTC. Its translation: CASRTEAGGPGEQYF.

A few counts support this clone. The chain carries TRBV6-4 and TRBJ2-5; TRBD2 aligns across 7 bases. J was trimmed by 9 bases and V by 3 bases; bases with no gene match: 7. The CDR3 covers 13 residues. CDR1 is MRHNA, CDR2 SNTAGT, per germline. CDR3 DNA: TGTGCCAGCAGTGAAACTAGCGAGAAGGCCCAGTACTTC. This sequence encodes CASSETSEKAQYF.

V gene TRBV19 combines with J gene TRBJ1-6, with TRBD1 matching over 8 bases. J gave up 5 bases and V 5 bases, and 2 bases lay outside the gene matches. The CDR3 is made up of 14 amino acids. CDR1 is LNHDA, CDR2 SQIVND, per germline (reference sequence). For the CDR3, the DNA is TGTGCCAGTAGTCAGGGGGCTGATAATTCACCCCTCCACTTT. This encodes CASSQGADNSPLHF.

The chain links TRBV6-5 to TRBJ1-1; weak D call: TRBD1 (6 bases). The germline V gene has CDR1 MNHEY and CDR2 SVGAGI. Trimming removed 5 bases at V and 0 bases at J, with 10 bases between. The CDR3 sequence is 14 residues long. The CDR3 DNA reads TGTGCCAGCAGTCAGGGGTTCTTGAACACTGAAGCTTTCTTT. Translation: CASSQGFLNTEAFF.

The chain joins TRBV5-1 to TRBJ1-2; possible D gene TRBD1, 6 bases. Trimming removed 4 bases at V and 2 bases at J, with 21 bases between. CDR1 is SGHRS, CDR2 YFSETQ, per germline. This CDR3 has 17 residues. CDR3 region: CASSQMGSTGPNYGYTF. The CDR3 DNA sequence: TGCGCCAGCAGCCAGATGGGGTCGACAGGCCCCAACTATGGCTACACCTTC.

V usage is TRBV10-1 and J usage is TRBJ2-7; 11 nucleotides line up with TRBD1. CDR1 is WNHNN, CDR2 SYGVQD, per germline (reference sequence). With 6 bases clipped from V and 4 bases from J, the junction kept 8 bases outside the gene matches. This CDR3 spans 15 amino acids. This CDR3 is CASSDQGTGGYEQYF. The DNA for the CDR3 is TGCGCCAGCAGCGACCAAGGGACAGGGGGGTACGAGCAGTACTTC.